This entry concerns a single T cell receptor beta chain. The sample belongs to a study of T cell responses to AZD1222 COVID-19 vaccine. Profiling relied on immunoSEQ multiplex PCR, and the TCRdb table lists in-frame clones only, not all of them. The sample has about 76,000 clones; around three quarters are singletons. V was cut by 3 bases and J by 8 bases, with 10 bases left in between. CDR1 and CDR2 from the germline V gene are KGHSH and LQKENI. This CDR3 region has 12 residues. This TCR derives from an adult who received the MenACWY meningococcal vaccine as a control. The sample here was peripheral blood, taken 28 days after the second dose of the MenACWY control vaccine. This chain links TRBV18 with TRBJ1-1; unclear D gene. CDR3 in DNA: TGTGCCAGCTCACCGTCGAGGACCGAAGCTTTCTTT. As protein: CASSPSRTEAFF.